This paragraph covers one T cell receptor beta chain sequence. The antigen remains undetermined. The data stem from a study of T cell repertoires in cytomegalovirus infection. Study at large: Both a matching HLA type and CMV infection were indicated by public TCR beta signatures. Regarding the study as a whole: The response measured ex vivo was dominated by TCR beta clonotypes (HLA-C-restricted and CMV-specific).

V was clipped by 3 bases and J by 0 bases; unmatched bases: 8. CDR3 length equals 18 residues. Per germline, CDR1 LNHDA and CDR2 SQIVND (reference sequence). Each CDR3 protein gets one entry after TCRdb re-called the reads with MiXCR. The data contain 300,000 to 400,000 distinct CDR3 sequences, 15% to 20% of them singletons. The J gene is TRBJ2-6, the V gene TRBV19, with 7 bases aligning to TRBD2. This clonotype was obtained from a human donor in good health (CMV status not recorded). Some clones in this sample may be carry-over from other donors' samples. The sequencing input was PBMCs. CDR3 amino acids: CASSIRSGASSGANVLTF. The DNA for the CDR3 is TGTGCCAGTAGTATCCGAAGCGGGGCGAGCTCTGGGGCCAACGTCCTGACTTTC.